The rows below give T cell receptor beta chains drawn from one sample of a study of cytomegalovirus exposure and HLA in healthy donors. Produced via immunoSEQ multiplex PCR; TCRdb's table is partial and in-frame only. This sample lists some 110,000 clones; its ten largest clones have under 7%. Sequenced material: PBMCs. These receptors all stem from a man aged 35 to 55 in good health and CMV-seropositive. Each CDR3 is given with its conserved first and last residue. The D gene is left open where the match is weak.

j_gene	d_gene	v_gene	CDR3nt	CDR3aa
TRBJ2-7	TRBD2	TRBV18	TGTGCCAGCTCACTGGGCGGGAGGGCGGACGAGCAGTACTTC	CASSLGGRADEQYF
TRBJ1-4	NA	TRBV1	TGCACCAGCAGCCTAAGCGGGGTGCTAAATGAAAAACTGTTTTTT	CTSSLSGVLNEKLFF
TRBJ1-5	NA	TRBV19	TGTGCCAGTAGTATAGGTCGGGCGGGGGCAAATCAGCCCCAGCATTTT	CASSIGRAGANQPQHF
TRBJ2-1	NA	TRBV5-6	TGTGCCAGCAGCTCTGAACGGGACTACAATGAGCAGTTCTTC	CASSSERDYNEQFF
TRBJ1-2	NA	TRBV6-1	TGTGCCAGCAGTGAAGCGCTTGTGAGGGCCTATGGCTACACCTTC	CASSEALVRAYGYTF
TRBJ2-1	TRBD2	TRBV6-1	TGTGCCAGCACGGGGGGGGGTTTAGAGTTCTTC	CASTGGGLEFF
TRBJ2-3	TRBD2	TRBV7-3	TGTGCCAGCAGCTTAGGGACTAGCGGGAACACAGATACGCAGTATTTT	CASSLGTSGNTDTQYF
TRBJ1-1	NA	TRBV4-1	TGCGCCAGCAGCCAAGTTACCGGGGGTCAGTCTGAAGCTTTCTTT	CASSQVTGGQSEAFF
TRBJ2-7	NA	TRBV19	TGTGCCAGTAGTATAGCGGTGACTAACTCCTACGAGCAGTACTTC	CASSIAVTNSYEQYF
TRBJ1-2	NA	TRBV21-1	TGTGCCAGCAGCAAAAAGGGGGGACAGGACTATGGCTACACCTTC	CASSKKGGQDYGYTF
TRBJ2-7	NA	TRBV6-4	TGTGCCAGCAGTGTATCACAGGGACCCTCCTACGAGCAGTACTTC	CASSVSQGPSYEQYF
TRBJ2-7	TRBD1	TRBV7-9	TGTGCCAGCAGCTTATCGCCCGGGACAGGGAGTTACGAGCAGTACTTC	CASSLSPGTGSYEQYF
TRBJ2-2	TRBD1	TRBV11-3	TGTGCCAGCAGCCGGGACAGGTTGGGCCCCGAGCTGTTTTTT	CASSRDRLGPELFF
TRBJ2-7	TRBD1	TRBV7-9	TGTGCCAGCAGCTTACCCCGCGGGGACAGGACTCCCTCCTACGAGCAGTACTTC	CASSLPRGDRTPSYEQYF
TRBJ2-7	TRBD1	TRBV5-5	TGTGCCAGCAGCGTTGGGCCGGGACAGGGCGCCGAGCAGTACTTC	CASSVGPGQGAEQYF